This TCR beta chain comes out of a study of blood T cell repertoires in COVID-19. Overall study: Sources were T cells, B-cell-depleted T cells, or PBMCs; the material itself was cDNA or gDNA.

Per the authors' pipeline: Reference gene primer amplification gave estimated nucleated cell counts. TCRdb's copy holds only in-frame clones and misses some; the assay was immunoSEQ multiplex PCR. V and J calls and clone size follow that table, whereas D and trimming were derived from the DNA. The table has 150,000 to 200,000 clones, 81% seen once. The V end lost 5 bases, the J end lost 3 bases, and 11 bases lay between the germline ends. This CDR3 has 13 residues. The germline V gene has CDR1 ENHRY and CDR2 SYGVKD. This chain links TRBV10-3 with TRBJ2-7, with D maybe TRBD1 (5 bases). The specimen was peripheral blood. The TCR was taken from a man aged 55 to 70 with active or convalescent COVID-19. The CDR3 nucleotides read TGTGCCATCAGTCTTGACAGAGACTACGAGCAGTACTTC. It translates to CAISLDRDYEQYF.